One and the same sample provided the 19 T cell receptor beta chains below, sequenced in a study of blood T cell repertoires in COVID-19. Assay used: immunoSEQ multiplex PCR; TCRdb lists only in-frame clones, some missing. Seen here are about 66,000 clones, over 80% observed once, and the top ten hold 5.5% to 8%. Material for sequencing was peripheral blood. Source of these receptors: a human donor in a cohort sampled during active COVID-19.

The rearrangement joins TRBV27 to TRBJ1-4; D is possibly TRBD1 (6 bases). V lost 2 bases, J lost 6 bases, and 13 bases lay in between. The CDR3 contains 15 residues. CDR1 MNHEY and CDR2 SMNVEV come from the germline V gene (reference sequence). CDR3 nucleotide sequence: TGTGCCAGCAGTTTAATGGCAGGGGAAGATGAAAAACTGTTTTTT. This translates into CASSLMAGEDEKLFF.

This chain uses TRBV2 with TRBJ2-7, with 9 bases matching TRBD1. CDR1 SNHLY and CDR2 FYNNEI come from the germline V gene. CDR3 length equals 11 residues. V trimming: 8 bases; J trimming: 5 bases; junction bases outside the gene matches: 1. The CDR3 is CASGTGNEQYF. For the CDR3, the DNA is TGTGCCAGCGGGACAGGGAACGAGCAGTACTTC.

This sequence joins TRBV20-1 and TRBJ1-1; D not certain. Germline V lookup: CDR1 DFQATT, CDR2 SNEGSKA (reference sequence). The CDR3 runs to 11 residues. The V end was cut by 5 bases, the J end by 0 bases, with 4 bases between. CDR3 in DNA: TGCAGTGCTCAGATGAACACTGAAGCTTTCTTT. Protein sequence: CSAQMNTEAFF.

The V call is TRBV5-4, the J call TRBJ1-2; the match to TRBD1 covers 9 bases. Germline CDR1 is SGHNT and CDR2 is YYREEE (reference sequence). The CDR3 consists of 16 residues. With 6 bases clipped from V and 7 bases from J, the junction kept 16 bases outside the gene matches. The CDR3 coding sequence is TGTGCCAGCACCCCTGGCGGGGACAGGGCTTTGAGTGGCTACACCTTC. Amino acids: CASTPGGDRALSGYTF.

V usage is TRBV7-3 and J usage is TRBJ2-1; 9 bases fit TRBD2. The CDR3 runs to 15 residues. Trimming took 3 bases from V and 7 from J; bases not matched to a gene: 7. Germline V CDR1 and CDR2: SGHTA, FQGTGA. Written as DNA, the CDR3 is TGTGCCAGCAGCTTGGGGGGGACTAGCAGTAATGAGCAGTTCTTC. It specifies CASSLGGTSSNEQFF.

CDR3 sequence: CASSRTGNSNQPQHF. The CDR3 DNA reads TGTGCCAGCAGTAGGACAGGGAATAGCAATCAGCCCCAGCATTTT. The chain is built from TRBV27 and TRBJ1-5, with 8 bases matching TRBD1. The CDR3 consists of 15 residues. Germline assignment: CDR1 MNHEY and CDR2 SMNVEV (reference sequence). The trim removed 5 bases at V and 0 bases at J, leaving 3 bases unmatched.

This chain links TRBV28 with TRBJ1-5; D not certain. Germline lookup yields CDR1 MDHEN and CDR2 SYDVKM. The CDR3 extends over 16 amino acids. Trimming pared 5 bases from V and 0 bases from J, leaving 14 bases between. The CDR3 region is CASSPRWRNSNQPQHF. In DNA form, the CDR3 reads TGTGCCAGCAGTCCCCGGTGGCGGAATAGCAATCAGCCCCAGCATTTT.

The genes are TRBV19 and TRBJ2-2; TRBD1 aligns across 7 bases. CDR1 is LNHDA, CDR2 SQIVND, per germline (reference sequence). J gave up 4 bases and V 5 bases, and 7 bases lay outside the gene matches. The CDR3 length is 15 residues. CDR3 loop: CASSDKAGGTGELFF. CDR3 sequence (DNA): TGTGCCAGTAGTGACAAGGCAGGGGGCACCGGGGAGCTGTTTTTT. The full variable domain, in which reference TRBV19 and TRBJ2-2 provide the parts outside the CDR3, is DGGITQSPKYLFRKEGQNVTLSCEQNLNHDAMYWYRQDPGQGLRLIYYSQIVNDFQKGDIAEGYSVSREKKESFPLTVTSAQKNPTAFYLCASSDKAGGTGELFFGEGSRLTVL.

V and J are TRBV5-1 and TRBJ1-1; D is uncertain. Germline V gives CDR1 SGHRS, CDR2 YFSETQ. This CDR3 has 14 residues. Trimming removed 0 bases at V and 0 bases at J, with 6 bases between. CDR3 bases: TGCGCCAGCAGCTTGGTTCCAGTGAACACTGAAGCTTTCTTT. Protein sequence: CASSLVPVNTEAFF.

The chain uses TRBV5-1 and TRBJ1-1; perhaps TRBD1 as D (5 bases). V was cut by 4 bases and J by 10 bases, with 14 bases left in between. Per the germline V gene, CDR1 is SGHRS and CDR2 is YFSETQ. The CDR3 sequence is 12 residues long. The DNA of the CDR3 is TGCGCCAGCAGCGGGCAGGGATGGGGAGCTTTCTTT. Translation gives CASSGQGWGAFF.

The genes are TRBV14 and TRBJ1-5, with D uncertain. The CDR3 sequence is 12 residues long. The V end lost 5 bases, the J end lost 5 bases, and 7 bases lay between the germline ends. The germline V gene has CDR1 SGHDN and CDR2 FVKESK. CDR3 sequence reads: CASSSPHQPQHF. The CDR3 coding sequence is TGTGCCAGCAGCTCTCCCCATCAGCCCCAGCATTTT. Together with reference TRBV14 and TRBJ1-5, the CDR3 gives the full variable domain: EAGVTQFPSHSVIEKGQTVTLRCDPISGHDNLYWYRRVMGKEIKFLLHFVKESKQDESGMPNNRFLAERTGGTYSTLKVQPAELEDSGVYFCASSSPHQPQHFGDGTRLSIL.

The sample holds one count of this clone. The CDR3 is CSARQGYEQYF. The CDR3 DNA reads as TGCAGTGCTAGACAGGGCTACGAGCAGTACTTC. This rearrangement joins TRBV20-1 to TRBJ2-7; D is possibly TRBD1 (5 bases). V lost 2 bases and J 3 bases, leaving 5 bases between the germline ends. The CDR3 loop spans 11 amino acids. Germline CDR1 DFQATT, CDR2 SNEGSKA (reference sequence).

There are a few counts of this clone. The chain is built from TRBV28 and TRBJ2-5, with 7 nucleotides matching TRBD1. The CDR3 contains 14 residues. From germline, CDR1 is MDHEN and CDR2 SYDVKM. V lost 1 base, J lost 4 bases, and 3 bases stayed unmatched. The CDR3 sequence is CASSLLAGGETQYF. DNA for the CDR3: TGTGCCAGCAGTTTATTAGCAGGGGGAGAGACCCAGTACTTC.

The chain links TRBV28 to TRBJ1-2, with 9 bases identical to TRBD1. Looked up from germline, CDR1 is MDHEN and CDR2 is SYDVKM. V lost 6 bases and J lost 8; bases outside the gene matches: 10. The CDR3 loop spans 14 amino acids. This CDR3 reads CASRGGTGRFGYTF. Written as DNA, the CDR3 is TGTGCCAGCAGGGGAGGGACAGGGAGATTCGGCTACACCTTC.

The count of this clone is one. The chain combines TRBV19 with TRBJ1-5, with TRBD1 matching 10 bases. The CDR3 consists of 17 residues. After removal of 7 bases from V and 5 bases from J, the junction contained 14 bases not matched to a gene. The germline V gene has CDR1 LNHDA and CDR2 SQIVND (reference sequence). CDR3 sequence reads: CASTSPGTGDDDQPQHF. As DNA, the CDR3 is TGTGCCAGTACATCTCCCGGGACAGGGGATGACGATCAGCCCCAGCATTTT.

The V gene is TRBV6-1, the J gene TRBJ2-3, with a possible D match to TRBD1 (6 bases). The CDR3 loop spans 14 amino acids. The V end lost 3 bases, the J end lost 0 bases, and 7 bases lay between the germline ends. Germline loops: CDR1 MNHNS, CDR2 SASEGT. The DNA for the CDR3 is TGTGCCAGCAGTGACAGGGGAAGCACAGATACGCAGTATTTT. It is translated as CASSDRGSTDTQYF.

J is TRBJ1-1 and V is TRBV12-5; maybe TRBD1 (6 bases). Per the germline V gene, CDR1 is LGHNT and CDR2 is FRNRAP. With 6 bases removed from V and 4 bases from J, the gap between germline ends came to 18 bases. The CDR3 length is 15 residues. Written as DNA, the CDR3 is TGTGCTAGTGGATTAACAGGACAGTCCGGCACTGAAGCTTTCTTT. The encoded protein is CASGLTGQSGTEAFF.

The chain has TRBV7-3 and TRBJ2-1; TRBD2 agrees at 8 bases. The J segment lost 6 bases and the V segment lost 2 bases, leaving 6 bases of the junction unmatched. The length of the CDR3 is 15 residues. CDR1 is SGHTA, CDR2 FQGTGA, per germline. The CDR3 reads CASSLAGRASNEQFF. CDR3 DNA sequence: TGTGCCAGCAGCTTAGCCGGGAGGGCCAGCAATGAGCAGTTCTTC. The full variable domain, rest sourced from reference TRBV7-3 and TRBJ2-1, is GAGVSQTPSNKVTEKGKYVELRCDPISGHTALYWYRQSLGQGPEFLIYFQGTGAADDSGLPNDRFFAVRPEGSVSTLKIQRTERGDSAVYLCASSLAGRASNEQFFGPGTRLTVL.

The V gene is TRBV7-9, the J gene TRBJ2-2; D call uncertain. Trimming pared 5 bases from V and 6 bases from J, leaving 13 bases between. The germline CDR1 and CDR2 sequences are SEHNR and FQNEAQ (reference sequence). The CDR3 is made up of 14 amino acids. The CDR3 coding sequence is TGTGCCAGCAGCCCTGACATTTATGCCGGGGAGCTGTTTTTT. Protein sequence: CASSPDIYAGELFF. Complete variable domain (other parts from reference TRBV7-9 and TRBJ2-2): DTGVSQNPRHKITKRGQNVTFRCDPISEHNRLYWYRQTLGQGPEFLTYFQNEAQLEKSRLLSDRFSAERPKGSFSTLEIQRTEQGDSAMYLCASSPDIYAGELFFGEGSRLTVL.